This T cell receptor beta chain derives from a study of cytomegalovirus exposure and HLA in healthy donors. Turning to the study itself: The roughly 120 validation repertoires, a later analysis reported, used the same platform as the roughly 650 repertoires from the first cohort.

This CDR3 has 14 residues. Germline trimming cut 10 bases from V and 0 bases from J; bases unmatched to any gene: 8. CDR1 ENHRY and CDR2 SYGVKD come from the germline V gene. Donors were drawn from the approximately 110-subject validation cohort, separate from the approximately 700-subject first cohort. About this clone itself: The antigen remains undetermined.

The repertoire was sequenced with immunoSEQ multiplex PCR; TCRdb's copy has only in-frame clones and lacks some. The sample contains over 110,000 clones, around 90% of which appear only once. Overall study findings and caveats: Within the 130 or so validation repertoires, first-cohort TCR clusters tended to co-occur, according to a later analysis.

What was sequenced was PBMCs. The V call is TRBV10-3, the J call TRBJ1-2; 7 nucleotides align to TRBD1. The TCR sequence derives from a man aged 18 to 29 in good health and CMV-seropositive. The CDR3 DNA reads as TGTGCCAGCCTCCGGGACAGAGCTAACTATGGCTACACCTTC. This translates into CASLRDRANYGYTF.